These 3 T cell receptor beta chains were all obtained from the same sample, sequenced in a study of cytomegalovirus exposure and HLA in healthy donors (dated by TCRdb to about 2017). Preparation of the library involved the immunoSEQ multiplex PCR assay. For the multiplex PCR, a mixture combining 60 forward primers for TCR Vbeta segments and 13 reverse primers for TCR Jbeta segments was used. The source is immuneACCESS, and TCRdb retained only in-frame sequences with V and J called. Part of the clones is not carried over; for the studies checked, unresolved V genes explain less than half of this, and the remainder is unexplained. In all, the sample holds roughly 98,000 clones, and roughly three quarters of those were seen once. 1.4% of the sample belongs to the ten largest clones. The sequenced material came from PBMCs. These receptors were obtained from a man in his forties or fifties in good health and CMV-seronegative.

CDR3 sequence reads: CASSIWSGTGTLIEQFF. The CDR3 coding sequence is TGTGCCAGTAGTATATGGTCGGGGACAGGGACCCTCATTGAGCAGTTCTTC. The chain joins TRBV19 to TRBJ2-1, with 9 bases that match TRBD1. The CDR3 extends over 17 amino acids. V was pared by 2 bases and J by 9 bases, with 14 bases of the junction left unmatched. Germline CDR1 reads LNHDA; CDR2 reads SQIVND (reference sequence).

This chain uses TRBV2 with TRBJ1-3; 9 bases align to TRBD1. There are 15 residues in the CDR3. Germline V gives CDR1 SNHLY, CDR2 FYNNEI. V was clipped by 4 bases and J by 3 bases; unmatched bases: 4. The DNA of the CDR3 is TGTGCCAGCAGTGCCCTGGACAGGGGTGGAAACACCATATATTTT. It encodes CASSALDRGGNTIYF.

The J gene is TRBJ1-1, the V gene TRBV9; 7 bases map to TRBD1. The CDR3 extends over 14 amino acids. The V gene end was trimmed by 0 bases and the J gene end by 4 bases; junction bases not matched to a gene: 3. Germline V gene sequence: CDR1 SGDLS, CDR2 YYNGEE. The CDR3 nucleotides read TGTGCCAGCAGCGTAGAAGACAGGGCCACTGAAGCTTTCTTT. Translation: CASSVEDRATEAFF.